This is a list of T cell receptor beta chains from one sample in a study of Ad26.COV2.S vaccination and SARS-CoV-2 variants. The table came from immunoSEQ multiplex PCR; TCRdb's copy has only in-frame clones and leaves some out. The table has roughly 380,000 clones, about 85% seen once. Sequences were derived from peripheral blood, sampled in a trial of Ad26.COV2.S vaccine versus placebo. The receptors shown here come from a person between 18 and 59 years old who received the Ad26.COV2.S COVID-19 vaccine or a placebo. Both conserved end residues are part of each CDR3. D genes are given only for firm matches. The size entry is marked missing in some rows and otherwise reads once, few, many or a size class.

>TRBJ2-7|TRBV5-4|TRBD2|.
CASTQGGSRYEQYF
TGTGCCAGCACCCAAGGCGGGAGCCGCTACGAGCAGTACTTC
>TRBJ2-1|TRBV18|TRBD2|once
CASSPSLAAYNEQFF
TGTGCCAGCTCACCGAGTCTAGCGGCCTACAATGAGCAGTTCTTC
>TRBJ2-7|TRBV9|TRBD2|.
CASSPSGSGGYEQYF
TGTGCCAGCAGCCCCTCCGGGTCGGGGGGATACGAGCAGTACTTC
>TRBJ1-1|TRBV7-9|.|once
CASSLLGGRDTEAFF
TGTGCCAGCAGCTTGCTGGGGGGGCGGGACACTGAAGCTTTCTTT
>TRBJ1-5|TRBV15|.|.
CATSRDLRGYSNQPQHF
TGTGCCACCAGCAGAGATTTGCGGGGGTATAGCAATCAGCCCCAGCATTTT
>TRBJ2-1|TRBV12-3/TRBV12-4|.|.
CASSPWGAEQFF
TGTGCCAGCAGTCCGTGGGGGGCTGAGCAGTTCTTC
>TRBJ1-1|TRBV12-5|.|.
CASGLVGLGTEAFF
TGTGCTAGTGGTTTGGTAGGGCTAGGCACTGAAGCTTTCTTT
>TRBJ2-2|TRBV2|.|once
CASSEPRGAKSTGELFF
TGTGCCAGCAGTGAACCCCGGGGGGCCAAAAGCACCGGGGAGCTGTTTTTT
>TRBJ2-3|TRBV28|.|.
CASSFSTDTQYF
TGTGCCAGCAGTTTTAGCACAGATACGCAGTATTTT
>TRBJ2-2|TRBV5-1|TRBD1|few
CASSSSQGPGELFF
TGCGCCAGCAGCTCCTCACAGGGGCCCGGGGAGCTGTTTTTT
>TRBJ1-1|TRBV4-1|.|once
CASSRREGTEAFF
TGCGCCAGCAGCCGGAGGGAGGGCACTGAAGCTTTCTTT
>TRBJ1-1|TRBV30|.|.
CAGWEAGTEAFF
TGTGCCGGGTGGGAAGCCGGCACTGAAGCTTTCTTT
>TRBJ1-2|TRBV15|TRBD1|.
CATKSRDRLGNGYTF
TGTGCCACCAAGAGCCGGGACAGACTAGGTAATGGCTACACCTTC
>TRBJ2-2|TRBV18|.|once
CASSRDSSTGELFF
TGTGCCAGCTCACGGGACTCGTCCACCGGGGAGCTGTTTTTT
>TRBJ2-1|TRBV3-1/TRBV3-2|TRBD1|few
CASSQRAGQGAAEQFF
TGTGCCAGCAGCCAAAGGGCGGGACAGGGGGCCGCTGAGCAGTTCTTC
>TRBJ1-2|TRBV3-1/TRBV3-2|.|.
CASSQDLRAGYTF
TGTGCCAGCAGCCAAGATCTTAGGGCTGGCTACACCTTC
>TRBJ1-2|TRBV6-2/TRBV6-3|.|.
CASSYPYGGQNYGYTF
TGTGCCAGCAGTTACCCTTACGGGGGGCAGAACTATGGCTACACCTTC
>TRBJ1-2|TRBV2|.|.
CASSERLGSGYTF
TGTGCCAGCAGTGAACGGTTGGGGTCCGGCTACACCTTC
>TRBJ2-3|TRBV15|TRBD2|.
CATSRATTSGTSTDTQYF
TGTGCCACCAGCAGAGCAACGACTAGCGGGACTAGCACAGATACGCAGTATTTT
>TRBJ2-2|TRBV28|TRBD2|.
CASSLFPITSGKTGELFF
TGTGCCAGCAGTTTATTTCCCATAACTAGCGGGAAGACCGGGGAGCTGTTTTTT
>TRBJ2-5|TRBV10-3|TRBD1|.
CATKRGQADQETQYF
TGTGCCACCAAGAGGGGACAGGCCGACCAAGAGACCCAGTACTTC
>TRBJ2-6|TRBV7-2|.|.
CASSLAQGPGANVLTF
TGTGCCAGCAGCTTAGCCCAGGGCCCTGGGGCCAACGTCCTGACTTTC
>TRBJ2-7|TRBV6-2/TRBV6-3|.|.
CASSYSISVGSYEQYF
TGTGCCAGCAGTTACTCGATTTCCGTTGGCTCCTACGAGCAGTACTTC
>TRBJ2-2|TRBV9|TRBD2|.
CASSGGLAEQIDTGELFF
TGTGCCAGCAGCGGCGGACTAGCCGAACAGATAGACACCGGGGAGCTGTTTTTT
>TRBJ2-7|TRBV15|TRBD2|.
CATSGLADYSYEQYF
TGTGCCACCAGTGGGCTAGCGGACTACTCCTACGAGCAGTACTTC
>TRBJ2-7|TRBV28|TRBD2|.
CASSFWTSGRNEQYF
TGTGCCAGCAGTTTTTGGACTAGCGGGAGAAACGAGCAGTACTTC
>TRBJ1-6|TRBV7-2|.|.
CASSLKVWSSSPLHF
TGTGCCAGCAGCTTGAAGGTCTGGTCCTCTTCACCCCTCCACTTT
>TRBJ2-7|TRBV19|TRBD2|once
CASSPTSGTSGSYSYEQYF
TGTGCCAGTAGTCCCACCTCCGGGACTAGCGGGAGCTACTCCTACGAGCAGTACTTC
>TRBJ2-3|TRBV7-9|.|.
CASSLGGGYTDTQYF
TGTGCCAGCAGCTTGGGCGGGGGCTACACAGATACGCAGTATTTT
>TRBJ2-1|TRBV12-3/TRBV12-4|.|.
CASSRWWGEQFF
TGTGCCAGCAGCCGTTGGTGGGGAGAGCAGTTCTTC
>TRBJ2-7|TRBV2|TRBD1|.
CASRGDRGPYEQYF
TGTGCCAGCAGGGGGGACAGGGGCCCCTACGAGCAGTACTTC
>TRBJ2-1|TRBV7-9|.|.
CASSFQTAISGSEQFF
TGTGCCAGCAGCTTTCAGACAGCCATTAGTGGGAGTGAGCAGTTCTTC
>TRBJ2-7|TRBV25-1|TRBD1|.
CASSATGGTYEQYF
TGTGCCAGCAGTGCGACAGGGGGAACGTACGAGCAGTACTTC
>TRBJ1-2|TRBV4-3|.|.
CASSQESGWRGYTF
TGCGCCAGCAGCCAAGAATCTGGATGGCGTGGCTACACCTTC
>TRBJ1-2|TRBV5-5|.|once
CASSPQGYYGYTF
TGTGCCAGCAGCCCGCAGGGATACTATGGCTACACCTTC
>TRBJ2-1|TRBV5-1|.|.
CASSPRGGDYNEQFF
TGCGCCAGCAGCCCCAGGGGGGGGGACTACAATGAGCAGTTCTTC
>TRBJ1-5|TRBV21-1|.|.
CASSPRRTGGFSNQPQHF
TGTGCCAGCAGCCCCAGGAGGACAGGGGGCTTCAGCAATCAGCCCCAGCATTTT
>TRBJ1-3|TRBV25-1|TRBD1|.
CASSEAGQGAGNTIYF
TGTGCCAGCAGTGAAGCTGGGCAGGGGGCTGGAAACACCATATATTTT
>TRBJ2-1|TRBV7-8|TRBD2|.
CASSLALAGGNNYNEQFF
TGTGCCAGCAGCTTAGCACTAGCGGGAGGGAACAACTACAATGAGCAGTTCTTC
>TRBJ2-1|TRBV6-2/TRBV6-3|.|.
CASSHAYWHEQFF
TGTGCCAGCAGTCACGCTTATTGGCATGAGCAGTTCTTC
>TRBJ2-7|TRBV3-1/TRBV3-2|.|.
CASSQGASDEQYF
TGTGCCAGCAGCCAAGGCGCGAGTGACGAGCAGTACTTC
>TRBJ1-6|TRBV7-2|.|.
CASSPNNNSPLHF
TGTGCCAGCAGCCCTAATAATAATTCACCCCTCCACTTT
>TRBJ2-7|TRBV11-2|TRBD2|.
CASSPAGGRGGYEQYF
TGTGCCAGCAGCCCCGCGGGCGGGAGAGGTGGCTACGAGCAGTACTTC
>TRBJ1-1|TRBV11-2|.|.
CASSLEGGVNTEAFF
TGTGCCAGCAGCTTAGAAGGAGGGGTGAACACTGAAGCTTTCTTT
>TRBJ1-2|TRBV6-5|TRBD1|few
CASSYNSLGQGYGYTF
TGTGCCAGCAGTTATAATTCATTGGGACAGGGTTATGGCTACACCTTC
>TRBJ1-1|TRBV16|.|.
CASTQGSRNTEAFF
TGTGCCAGCACGCAGGGGTCGAGGAACACTGAAGCTTTCTTT
>TRBJ2-3|TRBV6-5|.|.
CASSYSGESTDTQYF
TGTGCCAGCAGTTACTCGGGGGAGAGCACAGATACGCAGTATTTT
>TRBJ1-2|TRBV30|.|.
CAWSGAFLGGYTF
TGTGCCTGGAGTGGGGCGTTTTTAGGGGGCTACACCTTC
>TRBJ1-3|TRBV25-1|TRBD1|.
CASSQGTGPGNTIYF
TGTGCCAGCAGCCAAGGGACAGGGCCTGGAAACACCATATATTTT
>TRBJ2-1|TRBV19|TRBD1|.
CARRRDRPYNEQFF
TGTGCCAGACGACGGGACAGACCCTACAATGAGCAGTTCTTC
>TRBJ1-4|TRBV2|.|.
CASSGVGATNEKLFF
TGTGCCAGCAGTGGGGTTGGGGCAACTAATGAAAAACTGTTTTTT
>TRBJ1-1|TRBV27|.|.
CASSFRGLGTEAFF
TGTGCCAGCAGTTTCAGGGGCCTGGGCACTGAAGCTTTCTTT
>TRBJ1-5|TRBV4-3|.|.
CASSQDNGNNQPQHF
TGCGCCAGCAGCCAAGATAACGGTAATAATCAGCCCCAGCATTTT
>TRBJ2-3|TRBV3-1/TRBV3-2|TRBD2|few
CASSPSSGGRDTQYF
TGTGCCAGCAGCCCCTCCAGCGGGGGTCGGGATACGCAGTATTTT
>TRBJ2-3|TRBV3-1/TRBV3-2|TRBD2|.
CASSSSHLAGEDTQYF
TGTGCCAGCAGCTCATCCCACCTAGCGGGGGAAGATACGCAGTATTTT
>TRBJ2-5|TRBV5-4|.|.
CASSLGVAAGQETQYF
TGTGCCAGCAGCCTAGGGGTAGCGGCGGGGCAAGAGACCCAGTACTTC
>TRBJ2-7|TRBV30|TRBD1|.
CAWSGGTASYEQYF
TGTGCCTGGAGTGGTGGGACAGCCTCCTACGAGCAGTACTTC
>TRBJ2-7|TRBV19|TRBD2|.
CASSLSGREIGAGQYF
TGTGCCAGTAGTCTTTCCGGGCGGGAGATTGGTGCGGGGCAGTACTTC